A single sample gave rise to the 31 T cell receptor beta chains below, sequenced in a study of lung T cells in sarcoidosis with Löfgren's syndrome. TCRdb reprocessed the reads with MiXCR, giving one entry per CDR3 protein. The sample lists fewer than 80,000 distinct CDR3 sequences; roughly 20% were seen once. Sequences were obtained from CD4+ T cells from PBMCs. The source is a human donor with sarcoidosis (Löfgren's syndrome or another form), or a control subject (not recorded which).

This clonotype was detected only once. Given a much more abundant clone one base away, this may be a read error. The genes are TRBV28 and TRBJ2-3; D possibly corresponds to TRBD2 (6 bases). Germline V gives CDR1 MDHEN, CDR2 SYDVKM. The ends were cut back, 6 bases at V and 0 bases at J, with 13 bases in the middle. The CDR3 spans 15 residues. The CDR3 sequence: CASSRLGLSTDTQYF. Written as DNA, the CDR3 is TGTGCCAGCAGCCGGCTGGGACTGAGCACAGATACGCAGTATTTT.

The chain combines TRBV12-3 or TRBV12-4 with TRBJ1-2, with D uncertain. The CDR3 extends over 15 amino acids. Between the trimmed V and J ends, which lost 6 bases and 8 bases, there was a span of 22 bases. The CDR3 sequence: CASSQNTFLGGGYTF. CDR3 in DNA: TGTGCCAGCAGCCAAAACACGTTTCTCGGCGGAGGCTACACCTTC.

The chain recombines TRBV20-1 with TRBJ2-1; D is perhaps TRBD2 (6 bases). V was cut by 5 bases and J by 13 bases, with 18 bases left in between. Looked up from germline, CDR1 is DFQATT and CDR2 is SNEGSKA (reference sequence). The CDR3 runs 12 residues. The CDR3 is CSASPPGVGQFF. The DNA for the CDR3 is TGCAGTGCTTCCCCCCCGGGGGTTGGACAGTTCTTC.

This clonotype was recorded a few times. The chain recombines TRBV20-1 with TRBJ2-3; the D call may be TRBD1 or TRBD2 (5 bases each). Trimming removed 0 bases from V and 7 bases from J, with 14 bases in between. Germline V gene sequence: CDR1 DFQATT, CDR2 SNEGSKA (reference sequence). The CDR3 covers 14 residues. DNA of the CDR3: TGCAGTGCTAGAGAGGGGCTAGCCAGAAATACGCAGTATTTT. It is translated as CSAREGLARNTQYF.

This clonotype was detected only a few times. V gene TRBV28 combines with J gene TRBJ1-5, with D perhaps TRBD1 (5 bases). The CDR3 loop spans 13 amino acids. V lost 7 bases to trimming and J lost 6 bases, with 13 bases between them. Looked up from germline, CDR1 is MDHEN and CDR2 is SYDVKM. The CDR3 protein is CASTTTGGQPQHF. CDR3 bases: TGTGCCAGCACCACAACGGGGGGTCAGCCCCAGCATTTT. Filled out from reference TRBV28 and TRBJ1-5, the complete variable domain reads DVKVTQSSRYLVKRTGEKVFLECVQDMDHENMFWYRQDPGLGLRLIYFSYDVKMKEKGDIPEGYSVSREKKERFSLILESASTNQTSMYLCASTTTGGQPQHFGDGTRLSIL.

This sequence joins TRBV19 and TRBJ2-2; D is unclear. The ends were cut back, 8 bases at V and 1 base at J, with 8 bases in the middle. CDR1 and CDR2 (germline): LNHDA, SQIVND (reference sequence). The CDR3 sequence is 13 residues long. Written as DNA, the CDR3 is TGTGCCAGTGGGCAGGTGAACACCGGGGAGCTGTTTTTT. Translating it yields CASGQVNTGELFF.

Points on this clonotype: It may be a read error: a sequence one base away is much more abundant. The V gene is TRBV20-1, the J gene TRBJ2-7, with TRBD2 matching over 10 bases. The CDR3 consists of 14 residues. V was clipped by 2 bases and J by 6 bases; unmatched bases: 7. Germline V gene lookup returns CDR1 DFQATT and CDR2 SNEGSKA (reference sequence). CDR3 sequence: CSARPSGRGVEQYF. The CDR3 bases are TGCAGTGCTAGACCGAGCGGGAGGGGGGTCGAGCAGTACTTC.

The chain recombines TRBV12-3 or TRBV12-4 with TRBJ2-7, with D possibly TRBD1 on 6 matching bases. The CDR3 has 14 residues. Trimming removed 2 bases from V and 2 bases from J, with 10 bases in between. Here the CDR3 DNA reads TGTGCCAGCAGTTTAAGGACAGCTCCCTACGAGCAGTACTTC. Protein: CASSLRTAPYEQYF.

This clonotype appeared a few times. The chain employs TRBV4-3 and TRBJ2-1, with D perhaps assigned TRBD1 or TRBD2 (5 bases each). V was trimmed by 0 bases and J by 6 bases, leaving 18 bases between them. CDR3 size: 17 residues. Germline values: CDR1 LGHNA, CDR2 YSLEER. CDR3 residues: CASSQEPVRSGGNEQFF. CDR3 sequence (DNA): TGCGCCAGCAGCCAAGAACCGGTCCGGAGTGGGGGCAATGAGCAGTTCTTC.

Comment on this clonotype: A much larger clone lies a single base off, so this may be a read error. The chain couples TRBV7-8 to TRBJ1-6; D remains ambiguous. V gave up 0 bases and J gave up 12 bases, with 12 bases separating them. The CDR3 contains 14 residues. Germline V lookup: CDR1 SGHVS, CDR2 FQNEAQ. For the CDR3, the DNA is TGTGCCAGCAGCTTAGCAGGGCAGTATTTACCCCTCCACTTT. Amino acids: CASSLAGQYLPLHF.

This clonotype was seen at least ten times. The chain carries TRBV7-2 and TRBJ1-1; D ambiguous. The CDR3 extends over 16 amino acids. Germline V gene data show CDR1 as SGHTA and CDR2 as FQGNSA. Trimming removed 4 bases from V and 3 bases from J, with 18 bases in between. The CDR3 loop is CASSSQTGFLHTEAFF. The CDR3 DNA follows: TGTGCCAGCAGCTCCCAAACCGGGTTTCTACACACTGAAGCTTTCTTT. The full variable domain, rest sourced from reference TRBV7-2 and TRBJ1-1, is GAGVSQSPSNKVTEKGKDVELRCDPISGHTALYWYRQSLGQGLEFLIYFQGNSAPDKSGLPSDRFSAERTGGSVSTLTIQRTQQEDSAVYLCASSSQTGFLHTEAFFGQGTRLTVV.

This clonotype occurred a few times. The genes are TRBV18 and TRBJ1-3, with 7 nucleotides matching TRBD1. The CDR3 runs 17 residues. Germline CDR1 reads KGHSH; CDR2 reads LQKENI. The V and J ends lost 5 bases and 1 base, in that order; junction bases with no gene match: 11. CDR3 in amino acids: CASSRSTGEASGNTIYF. The CDR3 bases are TGTGCCAGCTCAAGATCAACAGGGGAGGCTTCTGGAAACACCATATATTTT.

There are a few counts of this clonotype. The chain combines TRBV20-1 with TRBJ1-3; 9 nucleotides match TRBD1. With V trimmed by 5 bases and J by 4 bases, 6 bases remained unmatched. There are 14 residues in the CDR3. Looked up from germline, CDR1 is DFQATT and CDR2 is SNEGSKA (reference sequence). The CDR3 here is CSAPTGGTGNTIYF. CDR3 DNA sequence: TGCAGTGCTCCAACAGGGGGCACAGGAAACACCATATATTTT.

This clonotype was seen just once. A much larger clone sits a single nucleotide away, making a read error possible. The chain carries TRBV18 and TRBJ1-5, with D perhaps matching TRBD1 (6 bases). The germline gives CDR1 KGHSH, CDR2 LQKENI. This CDR3 is 15 amino acids long. The V and J ends lost 8 bases and 3 bases respectively, with 17 bases between them. The CDR3 nucleotides read TGTGCCAGCCCTTACTCGGACAGATCCAATCAGCCCCAGCATTTT. Translation gives CASPYSDRSNQPQHF. The whole variable domain, filled in from reference TRBV18 and TRBJ1-5, reads NAGVMQNPRHLVRRRGQEARLRCSPMKGHSHVYWYRQLPEEGLKFMVYLQKENIIDESGMPKERFSAEFPKEGPSILRIQQVVRGDSAAYFCASPYSDRSNQPQHFGDGTRLSIL.

In its sample, this clonotype was seen many times. The chain is built from TRBV5-1 and TRBJ2-7, with 8 bases aligning to TRBD1. This CDR3 has 13 residues. V gave up 4 bases and J gave up 4 bases; unmatched junction bases: 4. From germline, CDR1 is SGHRS and CDR2 YFSETQ. In DNA form, the CDR3 reads TGCGCCAGCAGCATAGACAGGGGATACGAGCAGTACGTC. Its protein product is CASSIDRGYEQYV.

This clonotype was detected many times. The CDR3 region is CASSQIQGASSYNEQFF. The CDR3 nucleotides read TGTGCCAGCAGCCAAATTCAAGGGGCGAGCTCCTACAATGAGCAGTTCTTC. The chain couples TRBV27 to TRBJ2-1, with D perhaps matching TRBD1 (5 bases). The CDR3 has 17 amino acids. The V gene lost 6 bases and the J gene lost 0 bases, with 18 bases spanning the gap. Germline CDR1 and CDR2: MNHEY and SMNVEV (reference sequence).

Worth noting for this clonotype: A much larger clone differs from this one at a single base, so this may be a read error. J is TRBJ1-4 and V is TRBV4-1; D call uncertain. CDR3 size: 18 residues. Germline V gene data show CDR1 as MGHRA and CDR2 as YSYEKL. The CDR3 protein is CASGQDRWGTPTNEKLFF. As DNA, the CDR3 is TGCGCCAGCGGCCAAGATCGGTGGGGAACCCCAACTAATGAAAAACTGTTTTTT.

Comment on this clonotype: A read error may explain this, as a much larger clone is one base away. The V and J genes are TRBV28 and TRBJ2-7; tentative D call: TRBD1 (5 bases). The CDR3 covers 15 residues. Looked up from germline, CDR1 is MDHEN and CDR2 is SYDVKM. DNA for the CDR3: TGTGCCGGCAGTCCCAGGGCCGGGCAGCTCTACGAGCAGTACTTC. It encodes CAGSPRAGQLYEQYF.

Of note for this clonotype: A much larger clone lies one base from this, so it may be a read error. This CDR3 is CASSFVASGYNEQLF. The DNA for the CDR3 is TGTGCCAGCAGTTTTGTGGCTAGCGGTTACAATGAGCAGCTCTTC. The chain has TRBV12-3 or TRBV12-4 and TRBJ2-1; 7 bases are shared with TRBD2. This CDR3 is 15 amino acids long.

There are many counts of this clonotype. The rearrangement joins TRBV6-1 to TRBJ1-2, with D unresolved. V was clipped by 0 bases and J by 1 base, with 9 bases between them. The CDR3 is 15 amino acids. Germline CDR1 MNHNS, CDR2 SASEGT. The CDR3 nucleotides are TGTGCCAGCAGTGAAGCAGTGGCCAGTAACTATGGCTACACCTTC. It specifies CASSEAVASNYGYTF.

The chain carries TRBV3-1 and TRBJ1-3; D gene ambiguous. Deletions cut 4 bases from V and 5 bases from J, with 18 bases between. The CDR3 spans 16 residues. Germline assignment: CDR1 LGHDT and CDR2 YNNKEL (reference sequence). The chain's CDR3 is CASSLWAGAERNTIYF. CDR3 in DNA: TGTGCCAGCAGCCTGTGGGCGGGTGCAGAGAGAAACACCATATATTTT. Based on the CDR3 plus reference TRBV3-1 and TRBJ1-3, the full variable domain is DTAVSQTPKYLVTQMGNDKSIKCEQNLGHDTMYWYKQDSKKFLKIMFSYNNKELIINETVPNRFSPKSPDKAHLNLHINSLELGDSAVYFCASSLWAGAERNTIYFGEGSWLTVV.

This clonotype was seen ten or more times. The chain is built from TRBV7-2 and TRBJ2-7, with TRBD1 matching 7 bases. Losses at the gene ends were 4 bases for V and 4 bases for J; bases not matched to a gene: 7. This CDR3 has 14 amino acids. Germline V lookup: CDR1 SGHTA, CDR2 FQGNSA. The CDR3 DNA reads as TGTGCCAGCAGCTCACGACAGGGTTGGTACGAGCAGTACTTC. Its protein is CASSSRQGWYEQYF.

As concerns this clonotype: This CDR3 is missing its conserved last phenylalanine or tryptophan, likely due to a read error. The V and J genes are TRBV12-3 or TRBV12-4 and TRBJ2-1, with TRBD1 matching over 9 bases. The V gene end was trimmed by 4 bases and the J gene end by 1 base; junction bases not matched to a gene: 5. This CDR3 contains 16 residues. CDR3 region: CASSSPTGGSYNEQFS. DNA for the CDR3: TGTGCCAGCAGTTCCCCGACAGGGGGGTCCTACAATGAGCAGTTCTCC.

In its sample, this clonotype was seen many times. The rearrangement uses TRBV6-1 and TRBJ1-6; TRBD1 is a possible D gene (6 bases). The CDR3 length is 15 residues. CDR1 is MNHNS and CDR2 is SASEGT in the germline V gene. The germline V and J ends were trimmed by 5 bases and 8 bases, with 16 bases remaining between them. The CDR3 sequence: CASSRGNREDSPLHF. The CDR3 DNA reads as TGTGCCAGCAGTAGGGGAAACAGGGAAGATTCACCCCTCCACTTT.

The chain combines TRBV14 with TRBJ2-1; TRBD1 aligns across 7 bases. The CDR3 sequence is 21 residues long. V was pared by 3 bases and J by 2 bases, with 22 bases of the junction left unmatched. Germline values: CDR1 SGHDN, CDR2 FVKESK. The DNA of the CDR3 is TGTGCCAGCAGCCACTCGCCGACAGGGCCCAGGGTTTGGTCGGCCTACAATGAGCAGTTCTTC. As protein: CASSHSPTGPRVWSAYNEQFF.

The V gene is TRBV29-1, the J gene TRBJ1-1; D call uncertain. Trimming stripped 5 bases from V and 0 bases from J, with 10 bases between. Germline loops: CDR1 SQVTM, CDR2 ANQGSEA. The CDR3 has 13 residues. CDR3 sequence (DNA): TGCAGCGTTACCCGGCGGATGAACACTGAAGCTTTCTTT. Protein sequence: CSVTRRMNTEAFF.

In this sample, this clonotype turned up many times. The chain joins TRBV11-2 to TRBJ1-5; D might be TRBD1 (6 bases). Germline assignment: CDR1 SGHAT and CDR2 FQNNGV. This CDR3 is built from 14 residues. The V and J ends lost 5 bases and 4 bases respectively, with 12 bases between them. The CDR3: CASSLNRVNQPQHF. The CDR3 nucleotides read TGTGCCAGCAGCCTCAACAGGGTTAATCAGCCCCAGCATTTT. Looking up the rest from reference TRBV11-2 and TRBJ1-5 gives the full variable domain: EAGVAQSPRYKIIEKRQSVAFWCNPISGHATLYWYQQILGQGPKLLIQFQNNGVVDDSQLPKDRFSAERLKGVDSTLKIQPAKLEDSAVYLCASSLNRVNQPQHFGDGTRLSIL.

This chain joins TRBV5-1 and TRBJ2-1, with D possibly being TRBD1 (5 bases). The V end lost 3 bases, the J end lost 6 bases, and 10 bases lay between the germline ends. Germline V gives CDR1 SGHRS, CDR2 YFSETQ. There are 13 residues in the CDR3. CDR3 loop: CASSSGIPNEQFF. CDR3 coding DNA: TGCGCCAGCAGCTCAGGGATCCCCAATGAGCAGTTCTTC.

At least ten counts were recorded for this clonotype. The J gene is TRBJ2-7, the V gene TRBV18; TRBD2 matches at 13 bases. Trimming removed 3 bases from V and 6 bases from J; junction bases left unmatched: 5. The CDR3 contains 15 residues. The germline CDR1 and CDR2 sequences are KGHSH and LQKENI. The CDR3 loop reads CASSPYGLAGAEQYF. CDR3 sequence (DNA): TGTGCCAGCTCACCGTACGGACTAGCGGGAGCCGAGCAGTACTTC.

The J gene is TRBJ2-1, the V gene TRBV11-2; 11 bases map to TRBD2. Per germline, CDR1 SGHAT and CDR2 FQNNGV. CDR3 length equals 14 residues. Trimming cost V 4 bases and J 7 bases; bases outside gene matches: 3. CDR3 DNA sequence: TGTGCCAGCAGCTCATTAGCGGGAGGGAATGAGCAGTTCTTC. It encodes CASSSLAGGNEQFF.

This clonotype came up many times. The chain links TRBV11-3 to TRBJ2-1; D is tentatively TRBD1 or TRBD2 (5 bases each). CDR3 length equals 14 residues. Germline loops: CDR1 SGHNT, CDR2 YENEEA. The ends were cut back, 2 bases at V and 6 bases at J, with 11 bases in the middle. CDR3 DNA: TGTGCCAGCAGCTTATTATCAGGGAGCAATGAGCAGTTCTTC. Translation: CASSLLSGSNEQFF. Variable domain in full (rest from reference TRBV11-3 and TRBJ2-1): EAGVVQSPRYKIIEKKQPVAFWCNPISGHNTLYWYLQNLGQGPELLIRYENEEAVDDSQLPKDRFSAERLKGVDSTLKIQPAELGDSAVYLCASSLLSGSNEQFFGPGTRLTVL.